Below are 16 T cell receptor beta chains sequenced from a single sample in a study of T cell responses to AZD1222 COVID-19 vaccine. Sequencing used immunoSEQ multiplex PCR; TCRdb keeps in-frame clones, though not all of them. The table has roughly 120,000 clones, around 84% seen once. Sequenced here: peripheral blood, sampled on day 0 of AZD1222 vaccination. These receptors were collected from an adult in good health.

The V call is TRBV3-1 (or the pseudogene TRBV3-2), the J call TRBJ1-5; D might be TRBD1 (5 bases). The CDR3 covers 14 residues. V was cut by 1 base and J by 7 bases, with 11 bases left in between. Per the germline V gene, CDR1 is LGHDT and CDR2 is YNNKEL (reference sequence). The CDR3: CASSQGGFEQPQHF. CDR3 coding DNA: TGTGCCAGCAGCCAAGGGGGCTTTGAGCAGCCCCAGCATTTT.

The chain carries TRBV5-1 and TRBJ1-3; no clear D. This CDR3 region has 15 residues. V shed 2 bases and J shed 4 bases, with 13 bases lying between them. CDR1 is SGHRS, CDR2 YFSETQ, per germline. The CDR3 loop reads CASSFYPESGNTIYF. The CDR3 DNA is TGCGCCAGCAGCTTTTACCCTGAATCCGGAAACACCATATATTTT.

On this clone: Its ends do not fully match the called genes, so a read error is possible. The chain employs TRBV7-9 and TRBJ1-4; D gene uncertain. CDR1 is SEHNR and CDR2 is FQNEAQ in the germline V gene (reference sequence). The CDR3 has 13 residues. Here the CDR3 DNA reads TGTGCCAGCAGCTCCGACGGACCCCAAAAGCTGTTTTTT. Its protein product is CASSSDGPQKLFF.

The chain combines TRBV28 with TRBJ2-7, with TRBD2 matching 8 bases. V trimming: 3 bases; J trimming: 0 bases; junction bases outside the gene matches: 4. The length of the CDR3 is 15 residues. Germline V gives CDR1 MDHEN, CDR2 SYDVKM. CDR3 nucleotides: TGTGCCAGCAGTTTGGCGGGAGGCCTCTCCTACGAGCAGTACTTC. This codes for CASSLAGGLSYEQYF.

The rearrangement uses TRBV7-6 and TRBJ1-5, with D possibly being TRBD1 (5 bases). The CDR3 sequence is 17 residues long. Germline V gives CDR1 SGHVS, CDR2 FNYEAQ. V lost 4 bases, J lost 2 bases, and 18 bases lay in between. DNA for the CDR3: TGTGCCAGCAGCTCGACAGCCGGCCAGTCCGGCAATCAGCCCCAGCATTTT. Protein: CASSSTAGQSGNQPQHF.

The chain has TRBV4-2 and TRBJ2-7; 12 nucleotides line up with TRBD2. CDR3 length equals 16 residues. V shed 0 bases, J shed 3 bases, and the junction held 3 bases outside the gene matches. Germline CDR1 LGHNA, CDR2 YNFKEQ. The CDR3 coding sequence is TGTGCCAGCAGCCAAGATTGGACTAGCGGGAACTACGAGCAGTACTTC. It yields the protein CASSQDWTSGNYEQYF.

This clone has a single count. This chain uses TRBV5-1 with TRBJ2-3, with TRBD2 matching over 14 bases. J was trimmed by 4 bases and V by 9 bases; bases with no gene match: 7. Germline lookup yields CDR1 SGHRS and CDR2 YFSETQ. The CDR3 extends over 15 amino acids. CDR3 sequence reads: CATGTSGGAADTQYF. CDR3 in DNA: TGCGCCACCGGGACTAGCGGGGGAGCGGCAGATACGCAGTATTTT.

This clone was detected only a few times. This chain uses TRBV28 with TRBJ2-7; D unresolved. The CDR3 is 13 amino acids. Between the trimmed V and J ends, which lost 2 bases and 1 base, there was a span of 6 bases. From germline, CDR1 is MDHEN and CDR2 SYDVKM. The CDR3 DNA reads TGTGCCAGCAGTTTAGGGCGGTCCTACGAGCAGTACTTC. It encodes CASSLGRSYEQYF. Combining the CDR3 with reference TRBV28 and TRBJ2-7 gives the whole variable domain DVKVTQSSRYLVKRTGEKVFLECVQDMDHENMFWYRQDPGLGLRLIYFSYDVKMKEKGDIPEGYSVSREKKERFSLILESASTNQTSMYLCASSLGRSYEQYFGPGTRLTVT.

This chain links TRBV3-1 (or the pseudogene TRBV3-2) with TRBJ2-2; 7 bases align to TRBD2. This CDR3 has 13 amino acids. CDR1 and CDR2 (germline): LGHDT, YNNKEL (reference sequence). V was clipped by 3 bases and J by 5 bases; unmatched bases: 0. The CDR3 protein is CASSQGGTGELFF. CDR3 coding DNA: TGTGCCAGCAGCCAGGGAGGGACCGGGGAGCTGTTTTTT.

This chain joins TRBV19 and TRBJ1-4; D gene unclear. The CDR3 runs to 14 residues. The V and J ends lost 5 bases and 7 bases respectively, with 14 bases between them. Germline V gene data show CDR1 as LNHDA and CDR2 as SQIVND (reference sequence). CDR3 nucleotides: TGTGCCAGTAGTGTCGGTTCTCCCGGTGAAAAACTGTTTTTT. Translation: CASSVGSPGEKLFF.

The J gene is TRBJ2-7, the V gene TRBV2; D unclear. V was pared by 8 bases and J by 3 bases, with 11 bases between. CDR1 SNHLY and CDR2 FYNNEI come from the germline V gene. This CDR3 comprises 12 residues. This chain's CDR3 is CASGLNVYEQYF. The CDR3 bases are TGTGCCAGCGGTCTTAATGTCTACGAGCAGTACTTC. The full variable domain, in which reference TRBV2 and TRBJ2-7 provide the parts outside the CDR3, is EPEVTQTPSHQVTQMGQEVILRCVPISNHLYFYWYRQILGQKVEFLVSFYNNEISEKSEIFDDQFSVERPDGSNFTLKIRSTKLEDSAMYFCASGLNVYEQYFGPGTRLTVT.

The chain joins TRBV24-1 to TRBJ1-4; 8 bases fit TRBD1. This CDR3 contains 13 residues. Germline V CDR1 and CDR2: KGHDR, SFDVKD. The trim removed 5 bases at V and 7 bases at J, leaving 2 bases unmatched. The CDR3 loop is CATSGQGAEKLFF. CDR3 bases: TGTGCCACCAGTGGCCAGGGGGCTGAAAAACTGTTTTTT.

The V call is TRBV4-1, the J call TRBJ2-6, with 7 nucleotides matching TRBD2. The junction had 9 bases not matched to a gene; V was cut back by 1 base and J by 0 bases. CDR1 and CDR2 (germline): MGHRA, YSYEKL. The CDR3 is made up of 19 amino acids. CDR3 bases: TGCGCCAGCAGCCAAGGCCCAGGGAGGGAACACTCTGGGGCCAACGTCCTGACTTTC. Translation gives CASSQGPGREHSGANVLTF.

The rearrangement joins TRBV19 to TRBJ2-7, with D perhaps assigned TRBD1 or TRBD2 (6 bases each). This CDR3 region has 14 residues. The V end lost 3 bases, the J end lost 4 bases, and 13 bases lay between the germline ends. Per the germline V gene, CDR1 is LNHDA and CDR2 is SQIVND (reference sequence). The CDR3 region has the DNA TGTGCCAGTAGTATGTCCAGGGGAGGTTACGAGCAGTACTTC. Its protein is CASSMSRGGYEQYF.

The gene calls are TRBV7-6 and TRBJ2-3, with 7 bases matching TRBD1. This CDR3 is built from 15 residues. The germline gives CDR1 SGHVS, CDR2 FNYEAQ. V was pared by 5 bases and J by 1 base, with 6 bases of the junction left unmatched. The DNA of the CDR3 is TGTGCCAGCAGCATACAGGGGTTGGGCACAGATACGCAGTATTTT. Amino acid sequence: CASSIQGLGTDTQYF.

This chain joins TRBV3-1 (or the pseudogene TRBV3-2) and TRBJ1-3; no reliable D call. V was pared by 1 base and J by 4 bases, with 11 bases between. The CDR3 loop spans 15 amino acids. The germline gives CDR1 LGHDT, CDR2 YNNKEL (reference sequence). CDR3 in amino acids: CASSQVPVWGNTIYF. As DNA, the CDR3 is TGTGCCAGCAGCCAAGTTCCGGTATGGGGAAACACCATATATTTT.